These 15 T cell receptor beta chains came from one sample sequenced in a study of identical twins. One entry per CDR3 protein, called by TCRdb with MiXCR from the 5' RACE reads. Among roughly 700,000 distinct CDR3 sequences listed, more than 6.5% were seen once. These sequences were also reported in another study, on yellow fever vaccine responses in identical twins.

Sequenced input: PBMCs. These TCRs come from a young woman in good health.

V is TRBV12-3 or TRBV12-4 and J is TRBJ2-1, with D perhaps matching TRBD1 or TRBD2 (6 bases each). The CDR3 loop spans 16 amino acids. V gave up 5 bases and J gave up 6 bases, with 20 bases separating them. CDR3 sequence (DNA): TGTGCCAGCAGTCCCGCCCGACCCGGAGGGGGCAATGAGCAGTTCTTC. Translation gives CASSPARPGGGNEQFF.

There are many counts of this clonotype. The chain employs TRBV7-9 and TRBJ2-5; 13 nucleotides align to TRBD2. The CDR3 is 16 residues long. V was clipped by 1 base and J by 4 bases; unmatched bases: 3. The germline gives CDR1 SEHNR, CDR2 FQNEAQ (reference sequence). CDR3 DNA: TGTGCCAGCAGCTTAGTGGGACTAGCGGGATCAGAGACCCAGTACTTC. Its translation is CASSLVGLAGSETQYF.

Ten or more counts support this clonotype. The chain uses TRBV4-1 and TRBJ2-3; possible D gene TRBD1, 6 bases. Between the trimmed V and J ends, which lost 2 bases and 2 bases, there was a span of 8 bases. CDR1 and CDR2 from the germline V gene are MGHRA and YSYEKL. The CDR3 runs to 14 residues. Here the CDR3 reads CASSQTGNTDTQYF. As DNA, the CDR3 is TGCGCCAGCAGCCAAACAGGGAACACAGATACGCAGTATTTT.

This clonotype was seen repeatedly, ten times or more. In DNA form, the CDR3 reads TGTGCCAGCAGCTTAGTTGCGGAGACCCAGTACTTC. This gives the protein CASSLVAETQYF. This sequence joins TRBV7-2 and TRBJ2-5; D uncertain. CDR1 and CDR2 from the germline V gene are SGHTA and FQGNSA. The CDR3 runs to 12 residues. Trimming shortened V by 1 base and J by 5 bases, and 5 bases separated the two germline ends. Full variable domain (rest looked up from reference TRBV7-2 and TRBJ2-5): GAGVSQSPSNKVTEKGKDVELRCDPISGHTALYWYRQSLGQGLEFLIYFQGNSAPDKSGLPSDRFSAERTGGSVSTLTIQRTQQEDSAVYLCASSLVAETQYFGPGTRLLVL.

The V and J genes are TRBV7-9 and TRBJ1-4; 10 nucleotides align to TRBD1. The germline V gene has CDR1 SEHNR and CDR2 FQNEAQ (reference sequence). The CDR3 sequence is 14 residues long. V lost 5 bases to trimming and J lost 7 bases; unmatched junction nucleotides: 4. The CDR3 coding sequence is TGTGCCAGCAGCGCAAGGACAGGGGGTGAAAAACTGTTTTTT. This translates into CASSARTGGEKLFF.

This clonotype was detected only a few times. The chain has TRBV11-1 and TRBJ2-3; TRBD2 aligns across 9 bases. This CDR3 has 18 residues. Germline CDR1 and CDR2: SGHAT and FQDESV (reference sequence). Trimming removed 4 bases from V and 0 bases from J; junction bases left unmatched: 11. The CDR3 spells CASSSRVAGDSSTDTQYF. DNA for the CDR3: TGTGCCAGCAGCTCTCGAGTAGCGGGGGACTCTAGCACAGATACGCAGTATTTT.

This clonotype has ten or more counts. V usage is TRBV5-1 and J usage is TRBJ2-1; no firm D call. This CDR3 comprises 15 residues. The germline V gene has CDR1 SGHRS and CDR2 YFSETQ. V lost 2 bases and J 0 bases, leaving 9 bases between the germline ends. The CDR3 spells CASSFRPDSYNEQFF. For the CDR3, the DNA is TGCGCCAGCAGCTTCAGGCCCGACTCCTACAATGAGCAGTTCTTC.

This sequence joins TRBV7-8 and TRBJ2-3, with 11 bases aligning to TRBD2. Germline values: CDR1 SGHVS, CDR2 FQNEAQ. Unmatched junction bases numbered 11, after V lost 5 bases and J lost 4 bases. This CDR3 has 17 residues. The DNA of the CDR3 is TGTGCCAGCAGCCCCAGGGTAGCGGGAGGGTTTTCAGATACGCAGTATTTT. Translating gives CASSPRVAGGFSDTQYF.

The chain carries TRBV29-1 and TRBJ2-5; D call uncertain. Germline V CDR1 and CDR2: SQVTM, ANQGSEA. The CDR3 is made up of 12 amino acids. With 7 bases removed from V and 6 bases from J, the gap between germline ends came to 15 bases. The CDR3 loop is CSASSGPKTQYF. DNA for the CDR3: TGCAGCGCCTCCTCCGGGCCGAAGACCCAGTACTTC.

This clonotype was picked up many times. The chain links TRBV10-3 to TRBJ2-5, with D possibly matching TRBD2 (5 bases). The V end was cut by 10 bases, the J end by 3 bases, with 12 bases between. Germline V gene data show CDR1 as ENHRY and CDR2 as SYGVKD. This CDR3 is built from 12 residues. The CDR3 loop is CATAGKKETQYF. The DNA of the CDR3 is TGTGCCACTGCCGGGAAAAAAGAGACCCAGTACTTC.

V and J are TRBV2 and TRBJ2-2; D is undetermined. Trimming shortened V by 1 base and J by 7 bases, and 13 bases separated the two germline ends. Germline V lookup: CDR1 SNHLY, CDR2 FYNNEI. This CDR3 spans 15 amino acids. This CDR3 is CASSEVGGNIGELFF. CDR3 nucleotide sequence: TGTGCCAGCAGTGAAGTTGGTGGGAATATCGGGGAGCTGTTTTTT. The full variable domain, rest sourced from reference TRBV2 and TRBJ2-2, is EPEVTQTPSHQVTQMGQEVILRCVPISNHLYFYWYRQILGQKVEFLVSFYNNEISEKSEIFDDQFSVERPDGSNFTLKIRSTKLEDSAMYFCASSEVGGNIGELFFGEGSRLTVL.

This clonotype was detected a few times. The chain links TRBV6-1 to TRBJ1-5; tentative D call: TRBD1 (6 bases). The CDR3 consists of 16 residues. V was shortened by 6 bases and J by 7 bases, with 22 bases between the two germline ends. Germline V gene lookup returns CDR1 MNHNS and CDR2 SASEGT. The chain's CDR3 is CASRPTGSRFAQPQHF. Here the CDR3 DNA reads TGTGCCAGCAGACCGACAGGCTCCCGTTTCGCCCAGCCCCAGCATTTT.

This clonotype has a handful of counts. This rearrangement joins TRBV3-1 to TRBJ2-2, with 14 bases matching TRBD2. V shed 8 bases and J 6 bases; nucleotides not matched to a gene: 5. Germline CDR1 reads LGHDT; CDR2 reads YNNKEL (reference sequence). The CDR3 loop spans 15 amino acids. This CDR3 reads CASATSGRASGELFF. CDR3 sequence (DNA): TGTGCCAGCGCGACTAGCGGGAGGGCCTCCGGGGAGCTGTTTTTT. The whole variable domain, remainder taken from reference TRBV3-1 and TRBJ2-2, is DTAVSQTPKYLVTQMGNDKSIKCEQNLGHDTMYWYKQDSKKFLKIMFSYNNKELIINETVPNRFSPKSPDKAHLNLHINSLELGDSAVYFCASATSGRASGELFFGEGSRLTVL.

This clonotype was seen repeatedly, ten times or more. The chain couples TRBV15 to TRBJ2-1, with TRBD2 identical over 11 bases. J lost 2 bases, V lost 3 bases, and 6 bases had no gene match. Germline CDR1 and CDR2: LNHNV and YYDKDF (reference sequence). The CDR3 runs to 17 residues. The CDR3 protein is CATSREGLAVTYNEQFF. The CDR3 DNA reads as TGTGCCACCAGCAGGGAGGGACTAGCGGTGACCTACAATGAGCAGTTCTTC.

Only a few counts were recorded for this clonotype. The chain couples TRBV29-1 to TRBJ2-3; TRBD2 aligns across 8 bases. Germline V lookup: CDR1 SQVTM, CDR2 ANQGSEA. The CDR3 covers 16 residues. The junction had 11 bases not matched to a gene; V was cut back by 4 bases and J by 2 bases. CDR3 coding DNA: TGCAGCGTTGTAGCGGGGCCTGGCATGTACACAGATACGCAGTATTTT. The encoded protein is CSVVAGPGMYTDTQYF.